This T cell receptor (beta chain) is from a study of T-cell memory formation after mild COVID-19. This clonotype was counted only a few times. Germline V gene sequence: CDR1 SGHVS, CDR2 FNYEAQ. Trimming cost V 1 base and J 4 bases, with 4 bases left between them. The CDR3 extends over 13 amino acids. Via MiXCR, TCRdb re-called the 5' RACE reads, giving one row per CDR3 protein. The table lists about 390,000 distinct CDR3 sequences, about 17% of them singletons, with 20% to 25% in the top ten. The V gene is TRBV7-6, the J gene TRBJ2-2; no reliable D call. Sequences were obtained from PBMCs or a T cell subset sorted from them (not recorded which). This TCR came from a man between 18 and 35 years old who had mild COVID-19 (a few samples of this study predate the infection). Cell type and time point are not known. The DNA of the CDR3 is TGTGCCAGCAGCTTAGAACTCACCGGGGAGCTGTTTTTT. Residues: CASSLELTGELFF.